Each of the 30 T cell receptor beta chains below was sequenced from the same sample in a study of blood T cell repertoires in COVID-19. Clones were read by immunoSEQ multiplex PCR, and TCRdb kept only the in-frame ones, dropping some. The sample consists of about 120,000 clones, around 78% of them appearing once. The specimen was peripheral blood. These receptors originate from a man in his thirties or forties with acute or convalescent COVID-19.

This clone was seen more than once but under ten times. V is TRBV7-8 and J is TRBJ2-2; 10 bases line up with TRBD2. Germline trimming cut 5 bases from V and 4 bases from J; bases unmatched to any gene: 10. This CDR3 is built from 17 residues. Per germline, CDR1 SGHVS and CDR2 FQNEAQ. The CDR3 nucleotides read TGTGCCAGCAGCCCCGGGGACGCTAGCGGGGGCACCGGGGAGCTGTTTTTT. Its protein product is CASSPGDASGGTGELFF.

The chain is built from TRBV7-9 and TRBJ2-7; D may be TRBD2 (5 bases). Germline CDR1 and CDR2: SEHNR and FQNEAQ (reference sequence). CDR3 length equals 13 residues. V dropped 5 bases and J dropped 4 bases, with 12 bases sitting between them. For the CDR3, the DNA is TGTGCCAGCAGCGGCAATAGCGTTTACGAGCAGTACTTC. Its translation: CASSGNSVYEQYF.

The chain recombines TRBV6-5 with TRBJ1-1, with TRBD1 identical over 8 bases. CDR3 length: 13 residues. Germline V gene lookup returns CDR1 MNHEY and CDR2 SVGAGI. V trimming: 6 bases; J trimming: 3 bases; junction bases outside the gene matches: 3. The CDR3 DNA is TGTGCCAGCAGGGACAGGGAGGACACTGAAGCTTTCTTT. Protein: CASRDREDTEAFF.

The chain couples TRBV4-1 to TRBJ2-2; a weak D match, TRBD2 (6 bases). The CDR3 spans 16 residues. V gave up 0 bases and J gave up 1 base, with 9 bases separating them. Per germline, CDR1 MGHRA and CDR2 YSYEKL. The CDR3 DNA follows: TGCGCCAGCAGCCAAGATTCGCGGGAGAACACCGGGGAGCTGTTTTTT. Its protein product is CASSQDSRENTGELFF.

Only a few counts were recorded for this clone. V gene TRBV5-6 combines with J gene TRBJ1-6; the D gene is possibly TRBD1 (5 bases). The CDR3 loop spans 14 amino acids. Germline CDR1 is SGHDT and CDR2 is YYEEEE. V shed 2 bases and J shed 10 bases, with 13 bases lying between them. CDR3 residues: CASSLGVAGSPLHF. In nucleotides, the CDR3 is TGTGCCAGCAGCTTAGGGGTGGCGGGATCACCCCTCCACTTT.

This clone has a handful of counts. The chain links TRBV6-4 to TRBJ2-1; 8 bases agree with TRBD2. Trimming took 5 bases from V and 5 from J; bases not matched to a gene: 5. Germline values: CDR1 MRHNA, CDR2 SNTAGT. The CDR3 is 14 amino acids. The CDR3, as DNA: TGTGCCAGCAGTCTGGCGGGGGGAGACAATGAGCAGTTCTTC. It yields the protein CASSLAGGDNEQFF.

The rearrangement links TRBV7-6 to TRBJ2-1; 7 bases are a match to TRBD2. The CDR3 has 20 residues. Germline CDR1 and CDR2: SGHVS and FNYEAQ. Unmatched junction bases numbered 19, after V lost 0 bases and J lost 5 bases. The CDR3 reads CASSLADSWGGLVQHNEQFF. CDR3 nucleotide sequence: TGTGCCAGCAGCTTAGCGGATTCTTGGGGCGGACTAGTTCAACACAATGAGCAGTTCTTC.

This clone was observed once. The J gene is TRBJ2-2, the V gene TRBV10-1; 7 nucleotides match TRBD2. Germline CDR1 WNHNN, CDR2 SYGVQD (reference sequence). The J segment lost 4 bases and the V segment lost 3 bases, leaving 8 bases of the junction unmatched. This CDR3 is built from 16 residues. The CDR3 loop is CASSDGGGRGTGELFF. The DNA of the CDR3 is TGCGCCAGCAGTGATGGTGGCGGGAGAGGCACCGGGGAGCTGTTTTTT.

This chain uses TRBV4-1 with TRBJ2-2; D gene uncertain. In germline, CDR1 is MGHRA, CDR2 YSYEKL. The CDR3 has 14 amino acids. Trimming took off 1 base at V and 2 bases at J, with 5 bases between the two ends. The CDR3 here is CASSQVLNTGELFF. CDR3 sequence (DNA): TGCGCCAGCAGCCAAGTCCTCAACACCGGGGAGCTGTTTTTT.

V and J are TRBV2 and TRBJ2-3; TRBD2 agrees at 9 bases. V gave up 3 bases and J gave up 1 base; unmatched junction bases: 11. The CDR3 is 18 amino acids. Germline lookup yields CDR1 SNHLY and CDR2 FYNNEI. The CDR3 reads CASSEPPPLAGGTDTQYF. DNA of the CDR3: TGTGCCAGCAGTGAGCCGCCCCCTTTAGCGGGGGGCACAGATACGCAGTATTTT.

The table lists this clone with a few counts. The chain joins TRBV7-3 to TRBJ2-7, with 8 bases identical to TRBD2. V trimming: 3 bases; J trimming: 5 bases; junction bases outside the gene matches: 3. CDR1 and CDR2 from the germline V gene are SGHTA and FQGTGA. The CDR3 covers 13 residues. The CDR3 sequence is CASSFAGGDEQYF. CDR3 nucleotide sequence: TGTGCCAGCAGCTTCGCCGGGGGGGACGAGCAGTACTTC.

V is TRBV11-2 and J is TRBJ1-3; D gene unclear. The CDR3 loop spans 15 amino acids. Germline values: CDR1 SGHAT, CDR2 FQNNGV. Trimming shortened V by 2 bases and J by 4 bases, and 12 bases separated the two germline ends. The CDR3 region is CASSLSSGSGNTIYF. The CDR3 nucleotides are TGTGCCAGCAGCTTATCGTCAGGATCGGGAAACACCATATATTTT.

This chain links TRBV10-1 with TRBJ1-2, with 9 bases fitting TRBD1. J gave up 8 bases and V 4 bases, and 5 bases lay outside the gene matches. This CDR3 has 13 residues. Germline loops: CDR1 WNHNN, CDR2 SYGVQD (reference sequence). The CDR3 protein is CASSAGTGIGYTF. CDR3 coding DNA: TGCGCCAGCAGTGCCGGGACAGGGATCGGCTACACCTTC.

The chain uses TRBV19 and TRBJ1-6; 8 bases line up with TRBD1. The germline CDR1 and CDR2 sequences are LNHDA and SQIVND (reference sequence). The length of the CDR3 is 15 residues. With 7 bases clipped from V and 8 bases from J, the junction kept 10 bases outside the gene matches. CDR3 region: CASIGQGGAHSPLHF. The CDR3 coding sequence is TGTGCCAGTATCGGACAGGGTGGTGCGCATTCACCCCTCCACTTT.

The rearrangement joins TRBV5-1 to TRBJ2-7; 12 nucleotides line up with TRBD2. V was clipped by 4 bases and J by 6 bases; unmatched bases: 8. This CDR3 contains 15 residues. Per the germline V gene, CDR1 is SGHRS and CDR2 is YFSETQ. This chain's CDR3 is CASSTRLAGAPEQYF. The CDR3 coding sequence is TGCGCCAGCAGCACCCGACTAGCGGGGGCCCCCGAGCAGTACTTC.

V is TRBV27 and J is TRBJ1-6, with D unclear. Germline V CDR1 and CDR2: MNHEY, SMNVEV (reference sequence). This CDR3 is 14 amino acids long. The V end was cut by 5 bases, the J end by 6 bases, with 11 bases between. The CDR3 reads CASSAYRVNSPLHF. The CDR3 DNA sequence: TGTGCCAGCAGTGCATACCGGGTTAATTCACCCCTCCACTTT.

This clone was counted a single time. The genes are TRBV6-6 and TRBJ1-1; D is possibly TRBD1 (5 bases). Germline V gene data show CDR1 as MNHNY and CDR2 as SVGAGI (reference sequence). The CDR3 contains 14 residues. The germline V and J ends were trimmed by 7 bases and 5 bases, with 17 bases remaining between them. The CDR3 loop is CASTGTSMRTEAFF. CDR3 nucleotides: TGTGCCAGCACAGGGACTTCAATGCGGACTGAAGCTTTCTTT.

The chain recombines TRBV7-9 with TRBJ2-5; no reliable D call. V lost 4 bases and J lost 4, with 4 bases in between. This CDR3 spans 11 amino acids. Germline V lookup: CDR1 SEHNR, CDR2 FQNEAQ (reference sequence). CDR3 nucleotide sequence: TGTGCCAGCAGCTCCATAGAGACCCAGTACTTC. Amino acid sequence: CASSSIETQYF.

The genes are TRBV5-1 and TRBJ2-7; 7 bases align to TRBD1. V lost 8 bases and J lost 0; bases outside the gene matches: 5. The CDR3 is made up of 13 amino acids. Germline loops: CDR1 SGHRS, CDR2 YFSETQ. The CDR3 region is CARRQGFSYEQYF. The DNA of the CDR3 is TGCGCCAGACGACAGGGTTTCTCCTACGAGCAGTACTTC.

This clone was observed once. The chain recombines TRBV28 with TRBJ2-7; 9 bases line up with TRBD1. The V gene's germline CDR1 is MDHEN and CDR2 SYDVKM. This CDR3 is built from 15 residues. V was clipped by 6 bases and J by 5 bases; unmatched bases: 11. CDR3: CASRDSGQGSHEQYV. CDR3 nucleotide sequence: TGTGCCAGCAGAGACTCGGGACAGGGTTCCCACGAGCAGTACGTC.

This chain links TRBV5-1 with TRBJ2-2; D is possibly TRBD1 (6 bases). V lost 5 bases and J lost 0, with 11 bases in between. This CDR3 has 15 amino acids. Germline CDR1 is SGHRS and CDR2 is YFSETQ. This chain's CDR3 is CASRKQGANTGELFF. The CDR3 nucleotides read TGCGCCAGCAGGAAACAGGGAGCGAACACCGGGGAGCTGTTTTTT.

V usage is TRBV5-1 and J usage is TRBJ2-1; 7 bases agree with TRBD2. J was trimmed by 6 bases and V by 2 bases; bases with no gene match: 14. The CDR3 runs 17 residues. Germline values: CDR1 SGHRS, CDR2 YFSETQ. The chain's CDR3 is CASSFGGQLLAINEQFF. CDR3 coding DNA: TGCGCCAGCAGCTTCGGAGGGCAACTACTAGCGATCAATGAGCAGTTCTTC.

This chain connects TRBV9 to TRBJ1-3; 7 bases match TRBD1. The CDR3 has 19 residues. Trimming removed 4 bases from V and 4 bases from J; junction bases left unmatched: 20. Germline V CDR1 and CDR2: SGDLS, YYNGEE. The CDR3, as DNA: TGTGCCAGCAGCACTCCCCAGACGGCGGAACAGGGGTTGGGAAACACCATATATTTT. This codes for CASSTPQTAEQGLGNTIYF.

DNA of the CDR3: TGTGCCAGCAGCCAATCGGACAGGGGCGGGAACACCATATATTTT. Residues: CASSQSDRGGNTIYF. The rearrangement links TRBV3-1 (or the pseudogene TRBV3-2) to TRBJ1-3; 9 bases match TRBD1. This CDR3 comprises 15 residues. CDR1 and CDR2 from the germline V gene are LGHDT and YNNKEL (reference sequence). Trimming cost V 2 bases and J 7 bases; bases outside gene matches: 6.

This clone was found a few times. The chain employs TRBV9 and TRBJ1-4; 8 nucleotides agree with TRBD1. The V and J ends lost 1 base and 8 bases, in that order; junction bases with no gene match: 10. This CDR3 is 16 amino acids long. CDR1 is SGDLS, CDR2 YYNGEE, per germline. In nucleotides, the CDR3 is TGTGCCAGCAGCGTATCCGGACAGGGAGCGCAGGAAAAACTGTTTTTT. It specifies CASSVSGQGAQEKLFF.

The chain employs TRBV5-4 and TRBJ2-3; the match to TRBD2 covers 7 bases. Trimming at V came to 0 bases and at J to 2 bases, leaving 6 bases not matched to a gene. This CDR3 is built from 16 residues. Germline V lookup: CDR1 SGHNT, CDR2 YYREEE (reference sequence). The CDR3 sequence is CASSLELAEITDTQYF. CDR3 DNA: TGTGCCAGCAGCTTGGAGCTAGCGGAGATCACAGATACGCAGTATTTT.

This chain uses TRBV6-6 with TRBJ1-5, with a tentative D call TRBD1 (5 bases). The length of the CDR3 is 16 residues. The germline gives CDR1 MNHNY, CDR2 SVGAGI (reference sequence). V was shortened by 6 bases and J by 2 bases, with 17 bases between the two germline ends. Here the CDR3 reads CASSQTEKAGNQPQHF. CDR3 sequence (DNA): TGTGCCAGCAGCCAGACAGAGAAGGCTGGCAATCAGCCCCAGCATTTT.

The chain uses TRBV29-1 and TRBJ2-3; weak D call: TRBD1 (5 bases). Trimming left V 4 bases short and J 1 base short, with 9 bases between. Germline-derived CDR1 and CDR2 are SQVTM and ANQGSEA. The CDR3 loop spans 13 amino acids. CDR3 bases: TGCAGCGTTGTTCAGGGTGGCACAGATACGCAGTATTTT. It is translated as CSVVQGGTDTQYF.

The chain has TRBV5-8 and TRBJ2-1; TRBD2 aligns across 8 bases. Germline V gene sequence: CDR1 SGHTS, CDR2 YDEGEE. CDR3 length: 15 residues. With 0 bases clipped from V and 6 bases from J, the junction kept 5 bases outside the gene matches. CDR3 sequence reads: CASSLGAGRANEQFF. In DNA form, the CDR3 reads TGTGCCAGCAGCTTGGGTGCCGGGAGGGCCAATGAGCAGTTCTTC.

V and J are TRBV27 and TRBJ2-5, with 10 bases identical to TRBD1. Germline V gives CDR1 MNHEY, CDR2 SMNVEV (reference sequence). J was trimmed by 5 bases and V by 5 bases; bases with no gene match: 8. The CDR3 has 15 amino acids. The CDR3 loop reads CASSPWTGGTETQYF. CDR3 nucleotide sequence: TGTGCCAGCAGTCCATGGACAGGGGGGACGGAGACCCAGTACTTC.